This note documents a single T cell receptor (beta chain) sequence. Its antigen is unidentified. Ipilimumab CTLA-4 blockade and focal radiation were given to patients with chemo-refractory metastatic non-small-cell lung cancer. This entry belongs to a study of radiotherapy plus CTLA-4 blockade in lung cancer. Whole-study context: There were objective responses in 18% of patients, and about 31% had disease control. Study outcomes and limitations: It was early blood T cell clone dynamics, with interferon-beta, that reportedly best predicted response. Some TCR clones had been derived from tumors. These clones expanded in peripheral blood after radiotherapy plus ipilimumab.

The junction had 8 bases not matched to a gene; V was cut back by 0 bases and J by 1 base. Germline V CDR1 and CDR2: SGHNT, YYREEE (reference sequence). CDR3 length equals 18 residues. Sequencing used immunoSEQ multiplex PCR; TCRdb keeps in-frame clones, though not all of them. Found here are under 65,000 clones, approximately 84% of them singletons; the top ten hold roughly 6.7%. The V call is TRBV5-4, the J call TRBJ2-2; 8 nucleotides align to TRBD2. The sequence was obtained from a human donor with non-small cell lung cancer whose response to radiotherapy plus ipilimumab could not be evaluated. This specimen was peripheral blood, taken from a patient treated with radiotherapy plus ipilimumab. CDR3 loop: CASSLEPAGVGNTGELFF. CDR3 nucleotide sequence: TGTGCCAGCAGCTTGGAACCAGCGGGAGTTGGGAACACCGGGGAGCTGTTTTTT.